The clone carrying this T cell receptor (beta chain) was picked up a small number of times. These data come from a study of cytomegalovirus exposure and HLA in healthy donors. PCR involved 60 Vbeta and 13 Jbeta primers. Sequencing used immunoSEQ multiplex PCR; TCRdb keeps in-frame clones, though not all of them. The repertoire holds 55,000 to 75,000 clones, 80% to 90% seen once, with around 1.5% in the top ten. The V gene's germline CDR1 is MNHEY and CDR2 SMNVEV (reference sequence). This CDR3 region has 13 residues. The ends were cut back, 2 bases at V and 3 bases at J, with 6 bases in the middle. The chain links TRBV27 to TRBJ2-3; D remains unclear. Sequencing used PBMCs. The sequence was collected from a man younger than 35 in good health and CMV-seronegative. The CDR3 region has the DNA TGTGCCAGCAGTTTAGCGGTTACAGATACGCAGTATTTT. It is translated as CASSLAVTDTQYF.